What follows are 9 T cell receptor beta chains derived from one specimen sequenced in a study of blood T cell repertoires in COVID-19 (dated by TCRdb to 2018 to 2021). Libraries were built with the immunoSEQ multiplex PCR assay. The source is immuneACCESS, and TCRdb retained only in-frame sequences with V and J called. Part of the clones is not carried over; for the studies checked, unresolved V genes explain less than half of this, and the remainder is unexplained. Counted in this sample were hundreds of thousands of clones; 85% to 90% of them appeared once. The ten biggest clones cover roughly 0.25% of the sample. What was sequenced was peripheral blood. These receptors were taken from a woman under 30 with acute or convalescent COVID-19.

The chain is built from TRBV4-1 and TRBJ1-6, with D unresolved. The CDR3 extends over 15 amino acids. V lost 1 base and J 14 bases, leaving 18 bases between the germline ends. The germline V gene has CDR1 MGHRA and CDR2 YSYEKL. The CDR3 reads CASSQAPTEGLTLHF. The DNA for the CDR3 is TGCGCCAGCAGCCAAGCGCCCACGGAGGGCTTAACCCTCCACTTT.

The V call is TRBV23-1, the J call TRBJ1-1, with a tentative D call TRBD1 (5 bases). TRBV23-1 is an ORF; its function is uncertain. The ends were cut back, 0 bases at V and 8 bases at J, with 13 bases in the middle. The CDR3 runs to 14 residues. The CDR3 sequence: CASSQSARAREAFF. In nucleotides, the CDR3 is TGCGCCAGCAGTCAATCAGCCAGGGCCCGCGAAGCTTTCTTT.

This clone was seen only once. The chain uses TRBV12-3 or TRBV12-4 and TRBJ2-2; unclear D gene. Trimming cost V 3 bases and J 4 bases, with 3 bases left between them. This CDR3 has 12 residues. CDR3 region: CASSFGTGELFF. CDR3 DNA sequence: TGTGCCAGCAGTTTCGGCACCGGGGAGCTGTTTTTT.

The gene calls are TRBV5-8 and TRBJ1-1, with 9 bases that match TRBD1. J was trimmed by 4 bases and V by 3 bases; bases with no gene match: 10. The germline V gene has CDR1 SGHTS and CDR2 YDEGEE. The CDR3 totals 16 residues. CDR3 nucleotide sequence: TGTGCCAGCAGCTGGCGGACAGGGGCGCTCGTCACTGAAGCTTTCTTT. This codes for CASSWRTGALVTEAFF. Complete variable domain (other parts from reference TRBV5-8 and TRBJ1-1): EAGVTQSPTHLIKTRGQQATLRCSPISGHTSVYWYQQALGLGLQFLLWYDEGEERNRGNFPPRFSGRQFPNYSSELNVNALELEDSALYLCASSWRTGALVTEAFFGQGTRLTVV.

The chain couples TRBV19 to TRBJ2-2; no reliable D call. The germline V and J ends were trimmed by 9 bases and 4 bases, with 9 bases remaining between them. The V gene's germline CDR1 is LNHDA and CDR2 SQIVND (reference sequence). This CDR3 is 12 amino acids long. CDR3 in DNA: TGTGCCAGCTTTCCGGGCACCGGGGAGCTGTTTTTT. Its translation is CASFPGTGELFF.

This clone was seen a single time. The J gene is TRBJ2-6, the V gene TRBV29-1; a weak D match, TRBD2 (7 bases). Trimming removed 3 bases from V and 2 bases from J, with 8 bases in between. Germline V gene data show CDR1 as SQVTM and CDR2 as ANQGSEA. This CDR3 has 14 residues. Here the CDR3 reads CSVERGPGANVLTF. The CDR3 nucleotides read TGCAGCGTTGAGCGGGGGCCTGGGGCCAACGTCCTGACTTTC.

This clone appeared once. J is TRBJ1-1 and V is TRBV6-1; no reliable D call. This CDR3 spans 14 amino acids. The germline V and J ends were trimmed by 1 base and 1 base, with 7 bases remaining between them. Germline V lookup: CDR1 MNHNS, CDR2 SASEGT. CDR3 sequence (DNA): TGTGCCAGCAGTGAAGGGCCAGAGAACACTGAAGCTTTCTTT. Its protein is CASSEGPENTEAFF.

The rearrangement joins TRBV5-1 to TRBJ2-1; possible D gene TRBD1, 5 bases. CDR1 SGHRS and CDR2 YFSETQ come from the germline V gene. This CDR3 contains 15 residues. V was pared by 4 bases and J by 3 bases, with 14 bases between. The CDR3, as DNA: TGCGCCAGCAGCCTCCTGCAGGGCTTCTACAATGAGCAGTTCTTC. It translates to CASSLLQGFYNEQFF.

This chain uses TRBV3-1 (or the pseudogene TRBV3-2) with TRBJ2-3; D perhaps matches TRBD2 (7 bases). The CDR3 is 16 amino acids. Germline V gene data show CDR1 as LGHDT and CDR2 as YNNKEL (reference sequence). Trimming cost V 4 bases and J 8 bases, with 22 bases left between them. As DNA, the CDR3 is TGTGCCAGCAGCCGTAGGGCGGGGGCGGCTGAGGGTACGCAGTATTTT. Translating gives CASSRRAGAAEGTQYF.